Below are 31 T cell receptor beta chains sequenced from a single sample in a study of blood T cell repertoires in COVID-19 (dated by TCRdb to the early 2020s). The receptor library was made with the immunoSEQ multiplex PCR assay. The table comes from immuneACCESS by way of TCRdb, which keeps in-frame sequences with V and J called. Part of the clones is missing from these tables; in studies checked, under half for an unresolved V gene and the rest for unknown reasons. Recorded for this sample are 250,000 or so clones; 86% of them occurred a single time. The ten largest clones add up to 9% to 15% of the sample. The specimen sequenced was peripheral blood. The receptors shown here come from a man older than 75 with acute or convalescent COVID-19.

This chain connects TRBV6-4 to TRBJ2-6, with a possible D match to TRBD1 (6 bases). V lost 4 bases and J lost 1, with 11 bases in between. This CDR3 comprises 16 residues. Germline-derived CDR1 and CDR2 are MRHNA and SNTAGT. CDR3 amino acids: CASSAQGSSGANVLTF. CDR3 nucleotides: TGTGCCAGCAGTGCCCAGGGGAGTTCTGGGGCCAACGTCCTGACTTTC.

The chain carries TRBV28 and TRBJ2-1; D is possibly TRBD1 (6 bases). The germline V gene has CDR1 MDHEN and CDR2 SYDVKM. Trimming removed 4 bases at V and 0 bases at J, with 13 bases between. This CDR3 comprises 16 residues. The CDR3 region is CASSSLGTRSYNEQFF. Written as DNA, the CDR3 is TGTGCCAGCAGTTCCCTGGGGACACGCTCCTACAATGAGCAGTTCTTC.

The chain carries TRBV5-1 and TRBJ2-3; 8 bases agree with TRBD1. The CDR3 covers 16 residues. The V gene's germline CDR1 is SGHRS and CDR2 YFSETQ. With V trimmed by 0 bases and J by 3 bases, 6 bases remained unmatched. The CDR3 nucleotides are TGCGCCAGCAGCTTGGGGACAGGGACCAGGACAGATACGCAGTATTTT. Amino acid sequence: CASSLGTGTRTDTQYF.

The chain employs TRBV19 and TRBJ2-1; 8 bases match TRBD2. The germline V gene encodes CDR1 LNHDA and CDR2 SQIVND (reference sequence). J was trimmed by 6 bases and V by 3 bases; bases with no gene match: 7. This CDR3 comprises 15 residues. The CDR3 nucleotides are TGTGCCAGTAGTATGGTTAGCGGGGTAGCCAATGAGCAGTTCTTC. This translates into CASSMVSGVANEQFF.

V gene TRBV3-1 (or the pseudogene TRBV3-2) combines with J gene TRBJ2-3, with TRBD2 matching over 11 bases. V lost 5 bases, J lost 4 bases, and 8 bases stayed unmatched. Germline assignment: CDR1 LGHDT and CDR2 YNNKEL (reference sequence). The CDR3 runs 16 residues. DNA of the CDR3: TGTGCCAGCAGCTTCCGACTAGCGGGACTGGCAGATACGCAGTATTTT. The encoded protein is CASSFRLAGLADTQYF.

The genes are TRBV7-2 and TRBJ1-2, with 7 bases fitting TRBD1. J gave up 9 bases and V 3 bases, and 7 bases lay outside the gene matches. The germline CDR1 and CDR2 sequences are SGHTA and FQGNSA. This CDR3 has 13 amino acids. The CDR3 DNA reads as TGTGCCAGCAGCTTTGACAGGGCGGGTAGCTACACCTTC. Translation gives CASSFDRAGSYTF.

The rearrangement joins TRBV5-5 to TRBJ1-1; D is uncertain. CDR3 size: 15 residues. Per the germline V gene, CDR1 is SGHKS and CDR2 is YYEKEE (reference sequence). The V and J ends lost 0 bases and 6 bases respectively, with 15 bases between them. The CDR3 sequence: CASSLVGAGRAEAFF. The CDR3 DNA reads TGTGCCAGCAGCTTGGTGGGAGCCGGGCGGGCTGAAGCTTTCTTT.

The chain has TRBV28 and TRBJ1-3; 7 bases map to TRBD1. This CDR3 region has 17 residues. Trimming cost V 2 bases and J 3 bases; bases outside gene matches: 10. CDR1 MDHEN and CDR2 SYDVKM come from the germline V gene. CDR3 in amino acids: CASSLGGGDRNGNTIYF. In DNA, the CDR3 is TGTGCCAGCAGTTTAGGAGGGGGCGATCGAAATGGAAACACCATATATTTT.

The sample holds one count of this clone. This chain connects TRBV6-5 to TRBJ2-7, with D possibly being TRBD2 (5 bases). Germline lookup yields CDR1 MNHEY and CDR2 SVGAGI. V lost 0 bases, J lost 6 bases, and 15 bases lay in between. CDR3 length: 15 residues. The DNA for the CDR3 is TGTGCCAGCAGTTACTCCGGGGTTCTCGCGACCGAGCAGTACTTC. The encoded protein is CASSYSGVLATEQYF.

The chain has TRBV19 and TRBJ1-5; possible D gene TRBD1, 6 bases. CDR1 and CDR2 from the germline V gene are LNHDA and SQIVND (reference sequence). Trimming removed 5 bases at V and 0 bases at J, with 11 bases between. The CDR3 length is 15 residues. In DNA, the CDR3 is TGTGCCAGTAGTGCAACAGGGCTTAGCAATCAGCCCCAGCATTTT. Its protein is CASSATGLSNQPQHF.

The chain combines TRBV6-2 or TRBV6-3 with TRBJ1-5, with D uncertain. V was trimmed by 6 bases and J by 2 bases, leaving 17 bases between them. The CDR3 is made up of 16 amino acids. Germline loops: CDR1 MNHEY, CDR2 SVGEGT. This CDR3 reads CASSNLGAGGNQPQHF. The CDR3, as DNA: TGTGCCAGCAGCAACCTTGGAGCCGGGGGCAATCAGCCCCAGCATTTT.

J is TRBJ2-3 and V is TRBV18, with 8 bases lining up with TRBD2. The V and J ends lost 5 bases and 3 bases, in that order; junction bases with no gene match: 7. Germline CDR1 KGHSH, CDR2 LQKENI. CDR3 size: 15 residues. The CDR3 reads CASSMGLEATDTQYF. CDR3 DNA sequence: TGTGCCAGCTCAATGGGACTAGAGGCGACAGATACGCAGTATTTT.

This clone was observed a few times. The chain has TRBV6-5 and TRBJ1-4; 8 positions agree with TRBD1. Looked up from germline, CDR1 is MNHEY and CDR2 is SVGAGI. With V trimmed by 5 bases and J by 6 bases, 2 bases remained unmatched. CDR3 size: 13 residues. The CDR3 is CASSPDRDEKLFF. The CDR3 DNA reads as TGTGCCAGCAGTCCGGACAGGGATGAAAAACTGTTTTTT.

The chain carries TRBV28 and TRBJ2-7; TRBD1 matches at 7 bases. This CDR3 contains 15 residues. Losses at the gene ends were 5 bases for V and 5 bases for J; bases not matched to a gene: 12. Germline loops: CDR1 MDHEN, CDR2 SYDVKM. The CDR3 protein is CASSLPQGVQDEQYF. The CDR3 nucleotides read TGTGCCAGCAGTCTCCCTCAGGGGGTTCAGGACGAGCAGTACTTC.

The V gene is TRBV28, the J gene TRBJ1-1; no firm D call. Germline V gene lookup returns CDR1 MDHEN and CDR2 SYDVKM. The V end was cut by 6 bases, the J end by 0 bases, with 2 bases between. The CDR3 runs 11 residues. CDR3 sequence: CASSVNTEAFF. In nucleotides, the CDR3 is TGTGCCAGCAGCGTGAACACTGAAGCTTTCTTT.

The rearrangement uses TRBV9 and TRBJ1-1, with D possibly being TRBD1 (5 bases). Trimming stripped 3 bases from V and 3 bases from J, with 12 bases between. CDR1 is SGDLS and CDR2 is YYNGEE in the germline V gene. The CDR3 has 14 amino acids. The chain's CDR3 is CASSGQPGYTEAFF. The DNA of the CDR3 is TGTGCCAGCAGCGGACAGCCCGGGTACACTGAAGCTTTCTTT.

The CDR3 region has the DNA TGTGCCAGCAGTCCGGGACTAGCAGCCAAAAACATTCAGTACTTC. Protein: CASSPGLAAKNIQYF. The genes are TRBV6-5 and TRBJ2-4, with 9 bases that match TRBD2. The CDR3 is 15 amino acids. The J segment lost 0 bases and the V segment lost 5 bases, leaving 2 bases of the junction unmatched. Germline V gene sequence: CDR1 MNHEY, CDR2 SVGAGI.

The chain recombines TRBV28 with TRBJ1-1; TRBD1 is a possible D gene (5 bases). V dropped 5 bases and J dropped 2 bases, with 15 bases sitting between them. The length of the CDR3 is 15 residues. CDR1 is MDHEN, CDR2 SYDVKM, per germline. CDR3: CASSAPRGGNTEAFF. For the CDR3, the DNA is TGTGCCAGCAGTGCCCCCCGCGGGGGAAACACTGAAGCTTTCTTT.

This clone was recorded once. This sequence joins TRBV3-1 (or the pseudogene TRBV3-2) and TRBJ2-3; the match to TRBD1 covers 9 bases. V was pared by 5 bases and J by 0 bases, with 3 bases of the junction left unmatched. The CDR3 loop spans 15 amino acids. The germline V gene encodes CDR1 LGHDT and CDR2 YNNKEL (reference sequence). CDR3 nucleotides: TGTGCCAGCAGCACCGGGACAGGGAGCACAGATACGCAGTATTTT. As protein: CASSTGTGSTDTQYF.

V and J are TRBV12-3 or TRBV12-4 and TRBJ1-2; TRBD1 agrees at 9 bases. This CDR3 is 13 amino acids long. The V gene end was trimmed by 7 bases and the J gene end by 8 bases; junction bases not matched to a gene: 8. CDR3 amino acids: CASTSGTGYGYTF. In DNA form, the CDR3 reads TGTGCCAGCACCTCCGGGACAGGGTACGGCTACACCTTC.

The rearrangement uses TRBV19 and TRBJ1-5, with 9 bases that match TRBD1. Germline values: CDR1 LNHDA, CDR2 SQIVND (reference sequence). This CDR3 is built from 15 residues. V shed 3 bases, J shed 7 bases, and the junction held 7 bases outside the gene matches. The CDR3 region is CASSITGTGKQPQHF. The CDR3 DNA reads as TGTGCCAGTAGTATCACTGGGACAGGGAAACAGCCCCAGCATTTT.

The rearrangement uses TRBV19 and TRBJ2-6; D is perhaps TRBD1 (6 bases). This CDR3 contains 14 residues. Germline CDR1 reads LNHDA; CDR2 reads SQIVND (reference sequence). Between the trimmed V and J ends, which lost 9 bases and 1 base, there was a span of 10 bases. This CDR3 reads CASERGSGANVLTF. CDR3 DNA: TGTGCCAGCGAGAGGGGGTCTGGGGCCAACGTCCTGACTTTC.

The V and J genes are TRBV27 and TRBJ2-2; D call uncertain. The germline CDR1 and CDR2 sequences are MNHEY and SMNVEV (reference sequence). Trimming removed 4 bases from V and 8 bases from J, with 5 bases in between. The CDR3 contains 11 residues. CDR3 sequence: CASSYSGELFF. Written as DNA, the CDR3 is TGTGCCAGCAGTTATTCGGGGGAGCTGTTTTTT.

The rearrangement uses TRBV5-1 and TRBJ1-6; 7 bases agree with TRBD1. The J segment lost 6 bases and the V segment lost 6 bases, leaving 6 bases of the junction unmatched. The CDR3 has 14 amino acids. Germline CDR1 and CDR2: SGHRS and YFSETQ. As DNA, the CDR3 is TGCGCCAGCAAGGGACAGAAGAGTAATTCACCCCTCCACTTT. This translates into CASKGQKSNSPLHF.

V and J are TRBV19 and TRBJ1-5, with 9 nucleotides matching TRBD1. This CDR3 has 13 amino acids. V trimming: 10 bases; J trimming: 7 bases; junction bases outside the gene matches: 8. Looked up from germline, CDR1 is LNHDA and CDR2 is SQIVND (reference sequence). CDR3: CATTDRGGQPQHF. The CDR3 DNA sequence: TGTGCCACCACGGACAGGGGAGGACAGCCCCAGCATTTT.

This rearrangement joins TRBV28 to TRBJ2-3, with 10 bases fitting TRBD2. Per the germline V gene, CDR1 is MDHEN and CDR2 is SYDVKM. CDR3 size: 16 residues. V shed 2 bases and J 4 bases; nucleotides not matched to a gene: 6. This CDR3 is CASSLGLAGVADTQYF. The CDR3, as DNA: TGTGCCAGCAGTTTAGGGCTAGCGGGAGTGGCAGATACGCAGTATTTT.

The chain joins TRBV5-1 to TRBJ2-5; a weak D match, TRBD1 (5 bases). The CDR3 is 15 residues long. Germline-derived CDR1 and CDR2 are SGHRS and YFSETQ. V was clipped by 2 bases and J by 5 bases, with 16 bases between them. The CDR3 DNA follows: TGCGCCAGCAGCTTTCGGAAGGCTCCAGGGGAGACCCAGTACTTC. Protein sequence: CASSFRKAPGETQYF.

The chain links TRBV5-6 to TRBJ1-5; possible D gene TRBD1, 6 bases. The V gene lost 1 base and the J gene lost 6 bases, with 14 bases spanning the gap. CDR1 is SGHDT, CDR2 YYEEEE, per germline. The CDR3 has 15 residues. CDR3 nucleotides: TGTGCCAGCAGCTTGTGGGGGCTCGCAGTTCAGCCCCAGCATTTT. Translation: CASSLWGLAVQPQHF.

The V and J genes are TRBV9 and TRBJ2-5; 11 nucleotides line up with TRBD2. The germline V gene encodes CDR1 SGDLS and CDR2 YYNGEE. V lost 5 bases and J lost 5; bases outside the gene matches: 11. This CDR3 has 16 residues. DNA for the CDR3: TGTGCCAGCAGTCCTTCTAGCGGGAGGCCCGGGGAGACCCAGTACTTC. Translated, it gives CASSPSSGRPGETQYF.

The chain employs TRBV3-1 (or the pseudogene TRBV3-2) and TRBJ1-1; D remains ambiguous. The V gene lost 1 base and the J gene lost 1 base, with 19 bases spanning the gap. Germline values: CDR1 LGHDT, CDR2 YNNKEL (reference sequence). The CDR3 is made up of 18 amino acids. The CDR3 sequence is CASSQVYLSPVKNTEAFF. CDR3 nucleotide sequence: TGTGCCAGCAGCCAAGTCTATCTTTCCCCCGTCAAGAACACTGAAGCTTTCTTT.

This chain connects TRBV6-5 to TRBJ2-3; TRBD1 is a possible D gene (5 bases). Germline V gene data show CDR1 as MNHEY and CDR2 as SVGAGI. V lost 7 bases and J lost 4, with 12 bases in between. The length of the CDR3 is 13 residues. The CDR3 bases are TGTGCCAGCAATAGGGGTGGGGCAGATACGCAGTATTTT. The encoded protein is CASNRGGADTQYF.